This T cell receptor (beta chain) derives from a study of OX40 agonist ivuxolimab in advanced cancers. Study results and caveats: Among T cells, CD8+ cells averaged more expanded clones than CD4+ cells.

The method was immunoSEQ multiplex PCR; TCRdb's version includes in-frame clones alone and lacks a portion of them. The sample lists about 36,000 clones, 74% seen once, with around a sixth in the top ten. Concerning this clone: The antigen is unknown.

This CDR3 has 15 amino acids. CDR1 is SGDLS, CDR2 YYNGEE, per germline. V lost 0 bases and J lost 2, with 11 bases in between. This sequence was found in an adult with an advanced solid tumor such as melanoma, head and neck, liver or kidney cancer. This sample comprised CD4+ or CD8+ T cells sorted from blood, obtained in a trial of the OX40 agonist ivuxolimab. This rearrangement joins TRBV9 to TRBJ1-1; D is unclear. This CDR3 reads CASSVGVGRNTEAFF. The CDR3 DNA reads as TGTGCCAGCAGCGTAGGGGTAGGGCGTAACACTGAAGCTTTCTTT. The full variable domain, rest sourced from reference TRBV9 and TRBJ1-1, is DSGVTQTPKHLITATGQRVTLRCSPRSGDLSVYWYQQSLDQGLQFLIQYYNGEERAKGNILERFSAQQFPDLHSELNLSSLELGDSALYFCASSVGVGRNTEAFFGQGTRLTVV.